The rows below give T cell receptor beta chains drawn from one sample of a study of OX40 agonist ivuxolimab in advanced cancers. Using immunoSEQ multiplex PCR, the repertoire was profiled, and TCRdb retains in-frame clones only, with some absent. The sample shows roughly 61,000 clones, roughly 90% of them seen only once. The sample consisted of CD4+ or CD8+ T cells sorted from blood, taken in a trial of the OX40 agonist ivuxolimab. The receptors were sampled from an adult with an advanced solid tumor such as melanoma, head and neck, liver or kidney cancer. Both conserved end residues are part of each CDR3. D genes are given only for firm matches. Expanded clones get a size class; other rows say once, few or many, or leave the size out.

TRBJ2-1	NA	NA	TRBV28	CASSLWGGRQFF	TGTGCCAGCAGTTTATGGGGGGGACGGCAGTTCTTC
TRBJ2-1	TRBD2	once	TRBV9	CASSVLAGGPPYNEQFF	TGTGCCAGCAGCGTACTAGCGGGAGGTCCCCCCTACAATGAGCAGTTCTTC
TRBJ2-2	NA	NA	TRBV27	CASYEPTGELFF	TGTGCCAGCTATGAACCCACCGGGGAGCTGTTTTTT
TRBJ1-3	NA	NA	TRBV9	CASSAVSRVSGNTIYF	TGTGCCAGCAGCGCAGTATCCAGGGTCTCTGGAAACACCATATATTTT
TRBJ2-7	NA	NA	TRBV19	CASSDTPHEQYF	TGTGCCAGTAGTGACACCCCACACGAGCAGTACTTC
TRBJ1-6	TRBD1	NA	TRBV27	CASSLSVDRGRSPLHF	TGTGCCAGCAGTTTATCAGTGGACAGGGGACGGTCACCCCTCCACTTT
TRBJ2-1	TRBD1	NA	TRBV4-1	CASSQPPTGLDEQFF	TGCGCCAGCAGCCAACCGCCGACAGGGTTGGATGAGCAGTTCTTC
TRBJ1-5	TRBD1	once	TRBV16	CASSVSGTEGQPQHF	TGTGCCAGCAGCGTGTCCGGGACAGAGGGCCAGCCCCAGCATTTT
TRBJ1-5	NA	NA	TRBV30	CAWSVQLSNQPQHF	TGTGCCTGGAGTGTACAACTGAGCAATCAGCCCCAGCATTTT
TRBJ1-5	NA	NA	TRBV7-9	CASSLGEPGNQPQHF	TGTGCCAGCAGCTTAGGTGAACCGGGCAATCAGCCCCAGCATTTT
TRBJ2-7	NA	NA	TRBV7-9	CASSLGGSEQYF	TGTGCCAGCAGCTTAGGAGGGTCCGAGCAGTACTTC
TRBJ2-1	TRBD1	NA	TRBV10-3	CAISTPGQGALPNEQFF	TGTGCCATCAGTACACCGGGACAGGGGGCTTTACCGAATGAGCAGTTCTTC
TRBJ1-5	NA	NA	TRBV30	CAWSAGSGYQPQHF	TGTGCCTGGAGCGCCGGGTCGGGCTATCAGCCCCAGCATTTT
TRBJ1-1	NA	NA	TRBV6-6	CASSYRGGFHTEAFF	TGTGCCAGCAGTTACAGGGGAGGGTTTCACACTGAAGCTTTCTTT
TRBJ2-3	NA	NA	TRBV19	CASSIGAFSTDTQYF	TGTGCCAGTAGTATTGGAGCGTTTAGCACAGATACGCAGTATTTT
TRBJ2-1	NA	NA	TRBV7-9	CASELNEQFF	TGTGCCAGTGAACTCAATGAGCAGTTCTTC
TRBJ1-5	NA	NA	TRBV28	CASSLASNQPQHF	TGTGCCAGCAGTTTGGCCAGCAATCAGCCCCAGCATTTT
TRBJ1-1	NA	few	TRBV7-9	CASSLSSGEAFF	TGTGCCAGCAGCTTATCGTCGGGAGAAGCTTTCTTT
TRBJ1-4	NA	NA	TRBV6-6	CASLEATNEKLFF	TGTGCCAGCCTGGAGGCAACTAATGAAAAACTGTTTTTT
TRBJ1-4	TRBD1	NA	TRBV10-3	CAISNQGVNEKLFF	TGTGCCATAAGTAATCAGGGGGTTAATGAAAAACTGTTTTTT
TRBJ2-1	TRBD2	NA	TRBV4-3	CASSQSVVAGDFFNEQFF	TGCGCCAGCAGCCAAAGCGTAGTAGCGGGAGATTTCTTCAATGAGCAGTTCTTC
TRBJ1-2	NA	NA	TRBV4-3	CASSQAPGWANYGYTF	TGCGCCAGCAGCCAAGCTCCGGGATGGGCGAACTATGGCTACACCTTC